The sample holds many counts of the clone carrying this T cell receptor (beta chain). Its antigen remains unknown. At one end the junction does not follow the germline gene, possibly because of a read error. These data are taken from a study of human T cells and chemical hapten exposure. At the level of the study: How much TCR each sample yielded varied, mostly because pooled library volumes differed slightly.

The time point denotes: patch test 1, 2 weeks after DPC sensitization. Stated treatment: therapeutic diphenylcyclopropenone sensitization with weekly scalp DPC. The length of the CDR3 is 16 residues. The germline V gene has CDR1 SSHAT and CDR2 FNYEAQ (reference sequence). How the authors handled the data: Individual samples carried between about 23,224 and 700,000 TCRs, with more than 85,000 as the median. TCRdb fed the RACE reads into MiXCR, producing one record per CDR3 protein. It is TCRdb's table, rather than the study itself, that gives the V and J calls and clone size. The profile covers about 340,000 distinct CDR3 sequences, with around 7% appearing a single time and 7% to 10% taken by the ten largest. Whole-study results and caveats: Patch test score was positively correlated with the counts of TCRs that had expanded at PT1. Expanded TCRs produced significantly more large CDR3 similarity clusters than controls did.

Sequenced here: whole blood, sampled in connection with sensitization to the hapten diphenylcyclopropenone (DPC). The genes are TRBV7-7 and TRBJ2-5, with D perhaps matching TRBD2 (7 bases). The receptor comes from a woman between 18 and 29 years old with alopecia areata. Some clones in this sample may be carry-over from other donors' samples. Written as DNA, the CDR3 is TGTGCTAGCAGCTTAGGGGGGCTAGCGGCACAAGAGACCCAGTACTTC. It translates to CASSLGGLAAQETQYF.